This T cell receptor (beta chain) was sequenced in a study of human T cells and chemical hapten exposure. The time point denotes: patch test 2, 6 weeks after DPC sensitization. Treatment given: therapeutic diphenylcyclopropenone sensitization with weekly scalp DPC. TCRdb re-derived calls from the RACE reads in MiXCR, one entry per CDR3 protein. The sample records approximately 95,000 distinct CDR3 sequences, about an eighth being singletons. Concerning this clonotype: Its antigen is as yet unknown.

Overall study results and limits: Since the donors had alopecia, their immune response may not be the same as that of healthy people. Unchanged with DPC sensitization were TCRs above 1 in 1000 frequency.

The germline CDR1 and CDR2 sequences are MNHEY and SVGEGT. CDR3 length: 13 amino acids. The ends were cut back, 2 bases at V and 3 bases at J, with 8 bases in the middle. The source material was whole blood, sampled in connection with sensitization to the hapten diphenylcyclopropenone (DPC). The sequence derives from a woman aged 35 to 49 with alopecia areata. Some clones in this sample may be carry-over from other donors' samples. The V gene is TRBV6-2 or TRBV6-3, the J gene TRBJ2-7, with a possible D match to TRBD1 (5 bases). The DNA for the CDR3 is TGTGCCAGCAGTTACGACAGTGGCTACGAGCAGTACTTC. It encodes CASSYDSGYEQYF.